The clone carrying this TCR beta chain was recorded many times. Template material for TCR beta VDJ and CDR3 profiling consisted of genomic DNA. TCRdb used MiXCR to reprocess the reads, holding one entry per CDR3 protein. The data show approximately 200,000 distinct CDR3 sequences, roughly 55% seen once. CDR1 MNHEY and CDR2 SVGAGI come from the germline V gene. The CDR3 covers 18 residues. V shed 0 bases and J shed 3 bases, with 21 bases lying between them. The record originates from a study of CD8+CD57+ T cells in acquired aplastic anemia. The TCR was taken from a human donor in good health. What was sequenced was sorted CD4+, CD8+, or CD8+CD57+ T cells (not recorded which) from PBMCs. The chain uses TRBV6-5 and TRBJ2-7, with D possibly matching TRBD1 (6 bases). The CDR3 here is CASSYSNRARDKHYEQYF. The CDR3 coding sequence is TGTGCCAGCAGTTACTCGAATCGTGCCCGGGACAAACACTACGAGCAGTACTTC.